Detailed here is one TCR beta chain. This specimen belongs to a study of blood T cell repertoires in COVID-19. Study background: Researchers got acute and convalescent COVID-19 samples from the United States, Italy and Spain. In each case, the material was cDNA or gDNA derived from T cells, B-cell-depleted T cells, or PBMCs.

V gave up 1 base and J gave up 3 bases, with 6 bases separating them. Germline V lookup: CDR1 SGHAT, CDR2 FQNNGV. The CDR3 totals 13 residues. Original processing methods: The authors estimated nucleated cell counts from reference gene primer amplification. This table comes from immunoSEQ multiplex PCR, and its TCRdb copy is limited to in-frame clones, with some not included. The DNA was the basis for D and trimming; V, J and clone size are from that table. The table records 250,000 or so clones, over 80% of them present only once. The TCR comes from an older woman with active or convalescent COVID-19. The sequenced sample consisted of peripheral blood. The V gene is TRBV11-2, the J gene TRBJ1-1; a weak D match, TRBD1 (5 bases). CDR3 region: CASSLVQDTEAFF. In DNA form, the CDR3 reads TGTGCCAGCAGCTTAGTACAGGACACTGAAGCTTTCTTT.